The 22 T cell receptor beta chains below were found in one sample sequenced in a study of blood T cells in healthy people across ages. With a J-beta primer mix and a sample-barcoded 5' primer, a second PCR ran roughly 6 to 12 cycles. From the 5' RACE reads, TCRdb called clonotypes with MiXCR, one entry per CDR3 protein. Among over a million distinct CDR3 sequences, approximately 42% were seen once, and the ten largest hold approximately 4%. Sequencing was carried out using blood. The receptors here all came from a woman aged 18-29 years in good health.

This clonotype appeared a few times. V usage is TRBV12-3 or TRBV12-4 and J usage is TRBJ1-6; 7 bases are shared with TRBD1. This CDR3 is 14 amino acids long. The V and J ends lost 6 bases and 6 bases, in that order; junction bases with no gene match: 5. Here the CDR3 reads CASRPGQINSPLHF. As DNA, the CDR3 is TGTGCCAGCAGGCCGGGACAGATTAATTCACCCCTCCACTTT.

V and J are TRBV4-1 and TRBJ1-1; no clear D. CDR3 length: 14 amino acids. Trimming took off 3 bases at V and 7 bases at J, with 15 bases between the two ends. Per germline, CDR1 MGHRA and CDR2 YSYEKL. The CDR3 coding sequence is TGCGCCAGCAGCCAGACACCTTCCGGGAGTGAAGCTTTCTTT. Protein product: CASSQTPSGSEAFF.

The chain links TRBV12-3 or TRBV12-4 to TRBJ2-5; 10 bases align to TRBD2. J gave up 1 base and V 5 bases, and 7 bases lay outside the gene matches. This CDR3 has 16 amino acids. This CDR3 is CASSTLAGATQETQYF. The DNA for the CDR3 is TGTGCCAGCAGTACCCTAGCGGGGGCAACCCAAGAGACCCAGTACTTC.

The CDR3 coding sequence is TGTGCCAGCAGCGTAGCTGACTTCCTCAATGAGCAGTTCTTC. Protein sequence: CASSVADFLNEQFF. The genes are TRBV9 and TRBJ2-1, with D hard to call. The germline V gene encodes CDR1 SGDLS and CDR2 YYNGEE. V shed 0 bases and J shed 6 bases, with 10 bases lying between them. The length of the CDR3 is 14 residues. Drawing the rest from reference TRBV9 and TRBJ2-1, the complete variable domain is DSGVTQTPKHLITATGQRVTLRCSPRSGDLSVYWYQQSLDQGLQFLIQYYNGEERAKGNILERFSAQQFPDLHSELNLSSLELGDSALYFCASSVADFLNEQFFGPGTRLTVL.

This clonotype has just a few counts. This rearrangement joins TRBV30 to TRBJ1-5, with D possibly matching TRBD1 (6 bases). The germline V gene encodes CDR1 GTSNPN and CDR2 SVGIG (reference sequence). V was cut by 1 base and J by 3 bases, with 7 bases left in between. CDR3 length: 13 amino acids. As DNA, the CDR3 is TGTGCCTGGAGTGGACAGGTCAATCAGCCCCAGCATTTT. It codes for CAWSGQVNQPQHF.

Comment on this clonotype: This clone may be a read error of a much larger clone one base away. V is TRBV7-3 and J is TRBJ2-1; D remains unclear. The CDR3 sequence is 14 residues long. Trimming removed 3 bases from V and 10 bases from J, with 16 bases in between. In germline, CDR1 is SGHTA, CDR2 FQGTGA. The CDR3 protein is CASSFGPTPYEQFF. CDR3 DNA sequence: TGTGCCAGCAGCTTTGGACCGACTCCCTACGAGCAGTTCTTC.

This clonotype was picked up a small number of times. The CDR3: CASSFSPDSSYEQYF. In nucleotides, the CDR3 is TGTGCCAGCAGTTTTTCACCGGACAGCTCCTACGAGCAGTACTTC. V and J are TRBV28 and TRBJ2-7; possible D gene TRBD1, 6 bases. The ends were cut back, 3 bases at V and 0 bases at J, with 12 bases in the middle. The CDR3 consists of 15 residues. In germline, CDR1 is MDHEN, CDR2 SYDVKM.

The V gene is TRBV9, the J gene TRBJ2-7, with D uncertain. The better agreement between TRBJ2-4 and the DNA end casts doubt on the J call. Germline-derived CDR1 and CDR2 are SGDLS and YYNGEE. CDR3 length: 15 residues. The CDR3 DNA reads as TGTGCCAGCAGCGTAGCTGGGCAGATTTTTAACATTCAGTACTTC. Protein sequence: CASSVAGQIFNIQYF.

The genes are TRBV5-6 and TRBJ2-4; no firm D call. This CDR3 region has 14 residues. The V gene lost 6 bases and the J gene lost 0 bases, with 10 bases spanning the gap. From germline, CDR1 is SGHDT and CDR2 YYEEEE. The CDR3 DNA follows: TGTGCCAGCACCAAGTATGGAGCCAAAAACATTCAGTACTTC. It is translated as CASTKYGAKNIQYF.

This clonotype was detected only a few times. The CDR3 reads CASSLDLGGNQPQHF. As DNA, the CDR3 is TGTGCCAGCAGCTTAGATCTGGGAGGCAATCAGCCCCAGCATTTT. The genes are TRBV7-9 and TRBJ1-5; the D is unclear. The CDR3 length is 15 residues. Germline assignment: CDR1 SEHNR and CDR2 FQNEAQ (reference sequence). Trimming removed 1 base from V and 2 bases from J, with 9 bases in between.

The chain couples TRBV28 to TRBJ1-1; tentative D call: TRBD1 (5 bases). CDR3 size: 14 residues. The germline gives CDR1 MDHEN, CDR2 SYDVKM. Trimming removed 3 bases from V and 2 bases from J, with 10 bases in between. The CDR3 DNA reads TGTGCCAGCAGTTTTGAGGGGTTTAACACTGAAGCTTTCTTT. It specifies CASSFEGFNTEAFF.

This chain uses TRBV7-9 with TRBJ2-1; 14 bases agree with TRBD2. Trimming at V came to 2 bases and at J to 6 bases, leaving 12 bases not matched to a gene. Looked up from germline, CDR1 is SEHNR and CDR2 is FQNEAQ (reference sequence). The CDR3 runs to 19 residues. CDR3 loop: CASSLWTSGRNFFANEQFF. CDR3 coding DNA: TGTGCCAGCAGCTTATGGACTAGCGGGAGGAATTTTTTTGCCAATGAGCAGTTCTTC.

Many counts were recorded for this clonotype. V gene TRBV7-2 combines with J gene TRBJ1-2, with 7 positions matching TRBD1. V trimming: 0 bases; J trimming: 5 bases; junction bases outside the gene matches: 12. The CDR3 is 17 residues long. In germline, CDR1 is SGHTA, CDR2 FQGNSA. CDR3: CASSLAGGRQGAYGYTF. The CDR3 DNA sequence: TGTGCCAGCAGCTTAGCAGGGGGACGACAGGGTGCTTATGGCTACACCTTC.

The rearrangement joins TRBV9 to TRBJ2-5; no reliable D call. CDR1 and CDR2 (germline): SGDLS, YYNGEE. Deletions cut 0 bases from V and 5 bases from J, with 11 bases between. This CDR3 has 14 residues. The CDR3 DNA reads TGTGCCAGCAGCGTAGGGGGTTTCCTCGAGACCCAGTACTTC. It specifies CASSVGGFLETQYF.

V usage is TRBV28 and J usage is TRBJ1-2; 7 bases align to TRBD1. The CDR3 sequence is 13 residues long. Germline assignment: CDR1 MDHEN and CDR2 SYDVKM. J lost 6 bases, V lost 10 bases, and 11 bases had no gene match. The CDR3 DNA sequence: TGTGCCACCAATGTACAGGGGCAGGATGGCTACACCTTC. It codes for CATNVQGQDGYTF.

The CDR3 sequence is CASSLAHYQGRQQETQYF. The CDR3 coding sequence is TGTGCCAGCAGCTTAGCCCACTACCAAGGGCGGCAGCAAGAGACCCAGTACTTC. V is TRBV7-9 and J is TRBJ2-5; D unresolved. Germline V CDR1 and CDR2: SEHNR, FQNEAQ (reference sequence). Trimming removed 0 bases at V and 2 bases at J, with 19 bases between. This CDR3 contains 18 residues.

This chain connects TRBV10-3 to TRBJ2-7; 10 bases are shared with TRBD1. Germline CDR1 and CDR2: ENHRY and SYGVKD. CDR3 length: 16 amino acids. V dropped 1 base and J dropped 4; count of bases not matched to a gene: 7. The CDR3 region has the DNA TGTGCCATCAGTGAGTACGGACAGGGGGTGCCTTACGAGCAGTACTTC. It yields the protein CAISEYGQGVPYEQYF.

The rearrangement joins TRBV4-1 to TRBJ2-3; tentatively, D is TRBD1 or TRBD2 (5 bases each). The V gene's germline CDR1 is MGHRA and CDR2 YSYEKL. The length of the CDR3 is 17 residues. The V end was cut by 0 bases, the J end by 0 bases, with 13 bases between. In DNA form, the CDR3 reads TGCGCCAGCAGCCAAGATGCATTGGGACCTAGCACAGATACGCAGTATTTT. It encodes CASSQDALGPSTDTQYF.

The chain recombines TRBV7-3 with TRBJ2-5; D may be TRBD1 (6 bases). The J call is in doubt because the DNA end fits TRBJ2-7 better. The CDR3 has 15 residues. CDR1 and CDR2 from the germline V gene are SGHTA and FQGTGA. The CDR3 DNA sequence: TGTGCCAGCAGCTTAATGGCAGGGGCGTCGTACGAGCAGTACTTC. Translating it yields CASSLMAGASYEQYF.

This clonotype has a handful of counts. The V gene is TRBV7-3, the J gene TRBJ2-1; D unclear. Germline V gene sequence: CDR1 SGHTA, CDR2 FQGTGA. This CDR3 has 13 residues. The V and J ends lost 5 bases and 5 bases respectively, with 10 bases between them. CDR3 sequence reads: CASSSSQHNEQFF. CDR3 bases: TGTGCCAGCAGCAGTTCACAGCACAATGAGCAGTTCTTC.

The chain joins TRBV5-1 to TRBJ2-1, with D possibly matching TRBD2 (5 bases). Germline V gene sequence: CDR1 SGHRS, CDR2 YFSETQ. The CDR3 runs 15 residues. The ends were cut back, 0 bases at V and 8 bases at J, with 15 bases in the middle. The CDR3 is CASSLAIGEMYEQFF. The CDR3 nucleotides are TGCGCCAGCAGCTTGGCAATCGGGGAGATGTATGAGCAGTTCTTC. The full variable domain, completed using reference TRBV5-1 and TRBJ2-1, is KAGVTQTPRYLIKTRGQQVTLSCSPISGHRSVSWYQQTPGQGLQFLFEYFSETQRNKGNFPGRFSGRQFSNSRSEMNVSTLELGDSALYLCASSLAIGEMYEQFFGPGTRLTVL.

This clonotype was observed a handful of times. J is TRBJ1-1 and V is TRBV29-1, with 7 bases aligning to TRBD1. This CDR3 is 14 amino acids long. V shed 7 bases, J shed 3 bases, and the junction held 11 bases outside the gene matches. CDR1 and CDR2 (germline): SQVTM, ANQGSEA. DNA for the CDR3: TGCAGCGCCATACCAGGGGGACGGGACACTGAAGCTTTCTTT. It translates to CSAIPGGRDTEAFF.